This entry concerns a single T cell receptor (beta chain). Its antigen is not identified. These data belong to a study of CD8+CD57+ T cells in acquired aplastic anemia. At the level of the study: Healthy donor sequencing depth: some 10 million CD4+, some 12 million CD8+ reads.

Regarding the study as a whole: Controls and patients did not differ significantly in CD8+ Simpson's diversity.

Profiles of TCR beta VDJ and CDR3 were generated from a genomic DNA template. TCRdb used MiXCR to reprocess the reads, holding one entry per CDR3 protein. The data show about 210,000 distinct CDR3 sequences, around 63% seen once. The sequence derives from a human donor in good health. The specimen sequenced was sorted CD4+, CD8+, or CD8+CD57+ T cells (not recorded which) from PBMCs.

In nucleotides, the CDR3 is TGTGCCAGCAGCTTAAAACGGGGGTCCGGGGCTTTCTTT. Its translation: CASSLKRGSGAFF. The V gene is TRBV7-9, the J gene TRBJ1-1, with D tentatively TRBD1 (5 bases). Germline CDR1 and CDR2: SEHNR and FQNEAQ (reference sequence). The CDR3 is made up of 13 amino acids. Trimming took 2 bases from V and 11 from J, leaving 15 bases between them.